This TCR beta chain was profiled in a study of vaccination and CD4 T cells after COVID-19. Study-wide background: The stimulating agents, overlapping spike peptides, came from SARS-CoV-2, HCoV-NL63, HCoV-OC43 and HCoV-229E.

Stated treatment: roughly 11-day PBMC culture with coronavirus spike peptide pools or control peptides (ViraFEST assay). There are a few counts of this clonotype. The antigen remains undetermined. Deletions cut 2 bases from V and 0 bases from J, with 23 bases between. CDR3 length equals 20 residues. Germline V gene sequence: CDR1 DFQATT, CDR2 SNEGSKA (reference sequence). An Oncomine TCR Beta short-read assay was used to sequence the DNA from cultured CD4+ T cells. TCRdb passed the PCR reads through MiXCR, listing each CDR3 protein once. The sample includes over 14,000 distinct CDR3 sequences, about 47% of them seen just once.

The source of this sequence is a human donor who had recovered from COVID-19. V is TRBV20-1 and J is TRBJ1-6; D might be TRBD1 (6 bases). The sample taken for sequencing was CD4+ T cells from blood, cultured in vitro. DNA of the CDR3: TGCAGTGCTAGACCGGAAACCGGGACACCAGATTCCTCCTATAATTCACCCCTCCACTTT. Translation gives CSARPETGTPDSSYNSPLHF.